This T cell receptor beta chain was captured by sequencing in a study of cytomegalovirus exposure and HLA in healthy donors. 60 Vbeta and 13 Jbeta primers were used in PCR. The authors' processing: Approximately 78 million unique TCR beta chains, roughly 11 million of them shared, were counted by a later analysis. The table came from immunoSEQ multiplex PCR; TCRdb's copy has only in-frame clones and leaves some out. V and J calls and clone size are given by that table; D and trimming were obtained from the DNA. This sample has around 100,000 clones, with under 90% found just once. This clone was seen only once. The CDR3 extends over 12 amino acids. V lost 3 bases and J lost 7, with 8 bases in between. Germline V gene lookup returns CDR1 SGHRS and CDR2 YFSETQ.

This receptor was taken from a woman aged 65 to 85 in good health and CMV-seropositive. The gene calls are TRBV5-1 and TRBJ2-1; D is undetermined. The sample comprised PBMCs. The CDR3 DNA follows: TGCGCCAGCAGCTCCTCCAGGAATGAGCAGTTCTTC. It encodes CASSSSRNEQFF.